This T cell receptor (beta chain) appears in the sequencing data of a study of tumor-infiltrating lymphocytes in localized non-small cell lung cancer. The length of the CDR3 is 11 residues. Germline CDR1 MNHNS, CDR2 SASEGT. With 5 bases removed from V and 7 bases from J, the gap between germline ends came to 8 bases. This table comes from immunoSEQ multiplex PCR, and its TCRdb copy is limited to in-frame clones, with some not included. Of approximately 6,600 clones listed, around two thirds are singletons. The study's findings and limits: Different pieces of the same tissue were used for each assay. Compared with uninvolved lung, tumors showed higher T cell infiltration by TCRbeta sequencing. Not all patients were TCR sequenced, owing to tissue quantity. Tumor T-cell fraction from TCR sequencing was not associated with recurrence-free survival (p = 0.61).

A word on this clone: Its antigen is currently unknown.

Sequencing was done on a sample of lung tumor tissue. The chain combines TRBV6-1 with TRBJ1-2; D remains ambiguous. The source is a human donor with non-small cell lung cancer. The CDR3 protein is CASSPELGYTF. In DNA, the CDR3 is TGTGCCAGCAGTCCCGAACTTGGCTACACCTTC.